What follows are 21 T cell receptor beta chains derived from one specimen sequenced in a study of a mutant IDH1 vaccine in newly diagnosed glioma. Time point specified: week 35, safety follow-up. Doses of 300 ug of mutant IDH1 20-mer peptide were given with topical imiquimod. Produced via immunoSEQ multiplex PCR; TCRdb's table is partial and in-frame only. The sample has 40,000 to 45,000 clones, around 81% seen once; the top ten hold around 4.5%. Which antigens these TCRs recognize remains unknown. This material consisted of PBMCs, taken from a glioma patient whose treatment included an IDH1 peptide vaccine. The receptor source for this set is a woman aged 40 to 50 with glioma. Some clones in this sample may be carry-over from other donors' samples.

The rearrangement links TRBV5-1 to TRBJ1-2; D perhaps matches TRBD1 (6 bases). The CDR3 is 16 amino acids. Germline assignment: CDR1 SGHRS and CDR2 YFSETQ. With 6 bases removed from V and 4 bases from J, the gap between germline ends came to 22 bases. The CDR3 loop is CASNPTGGGAGYGYTF. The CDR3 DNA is TGCGCCAGCAATCCGACAGGAGGGGGTGCCGGCTATGGCTACACCTTC.

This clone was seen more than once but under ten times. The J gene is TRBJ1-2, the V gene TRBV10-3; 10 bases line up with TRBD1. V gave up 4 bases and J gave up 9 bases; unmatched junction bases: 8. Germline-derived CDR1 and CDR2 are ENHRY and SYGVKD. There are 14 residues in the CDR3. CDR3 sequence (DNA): TGTGCCATCAGTGGGGGGACAGGGGAAATTAGCTACACCTTC. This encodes CAISGGTGEISYTF.

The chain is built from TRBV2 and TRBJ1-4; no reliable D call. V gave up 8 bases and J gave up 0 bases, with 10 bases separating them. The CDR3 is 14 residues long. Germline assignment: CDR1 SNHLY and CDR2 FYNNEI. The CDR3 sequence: CASSRISTNEKLFF. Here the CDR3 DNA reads TGTGCCAGCTCTCGGATTTCAACTAATGAAAAACTGTTTTTT.

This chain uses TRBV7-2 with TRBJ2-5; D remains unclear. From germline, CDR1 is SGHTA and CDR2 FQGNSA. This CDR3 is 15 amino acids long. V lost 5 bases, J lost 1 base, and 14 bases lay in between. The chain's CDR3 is CASSQLPAPQETQYF. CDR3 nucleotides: TGTGCCAGCAGCCAGCTCCCGGCCCCCCAAGAGACCCAGTACTTC.

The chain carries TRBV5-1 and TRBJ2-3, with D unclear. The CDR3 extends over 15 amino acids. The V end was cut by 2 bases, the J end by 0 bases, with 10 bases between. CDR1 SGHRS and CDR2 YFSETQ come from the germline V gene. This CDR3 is CASSFLSPSTDTQYF. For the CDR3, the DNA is TGCGCCAGCAGCTTCTTAAGCCCTAGCACAGATACGCAGTATTTT.

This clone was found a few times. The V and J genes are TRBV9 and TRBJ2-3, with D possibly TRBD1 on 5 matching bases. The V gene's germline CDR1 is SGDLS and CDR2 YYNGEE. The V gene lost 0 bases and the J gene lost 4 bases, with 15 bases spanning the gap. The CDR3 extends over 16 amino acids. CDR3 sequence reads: CASSVAGWPQADTQYF. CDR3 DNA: TGTGCCAGCAGCGTAGCAGGGTGGCCCCAGGCAGATACGCAGTATTTT.

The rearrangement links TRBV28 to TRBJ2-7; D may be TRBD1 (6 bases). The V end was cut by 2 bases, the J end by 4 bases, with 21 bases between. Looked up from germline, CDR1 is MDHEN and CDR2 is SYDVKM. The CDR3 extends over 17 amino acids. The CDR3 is CASSLGPGARESYEQYF. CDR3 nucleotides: TGTGCCAGCAGTTTAGGGCCAGGGGCGAGGGAATCTTACGAGCAGTACTTC.

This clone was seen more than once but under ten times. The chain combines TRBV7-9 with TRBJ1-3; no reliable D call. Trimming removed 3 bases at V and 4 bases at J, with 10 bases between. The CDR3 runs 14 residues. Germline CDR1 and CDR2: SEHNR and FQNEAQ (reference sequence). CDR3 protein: CASSFPGVGNTIYF. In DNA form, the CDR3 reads TGTGCCAGCAGCTTTCCGGGTGTGGGAAACACCATATATTTT.

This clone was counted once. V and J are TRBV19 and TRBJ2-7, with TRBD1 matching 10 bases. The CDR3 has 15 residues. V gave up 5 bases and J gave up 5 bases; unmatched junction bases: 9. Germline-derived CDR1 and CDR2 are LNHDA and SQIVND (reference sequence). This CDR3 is CASSALGTGVNEQYF. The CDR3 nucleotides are TGTGCCAGTAGTGCCCTCGGGACAGGGGTCAACGAGCAGTACTTC.

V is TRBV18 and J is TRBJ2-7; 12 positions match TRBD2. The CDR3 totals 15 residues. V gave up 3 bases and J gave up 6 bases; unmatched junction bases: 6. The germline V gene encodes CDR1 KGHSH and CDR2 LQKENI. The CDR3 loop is CASSPSPTSGGEQYF. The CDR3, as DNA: TGTGCCAGCTCACCCAGTCCGACTAGCGGGGGCGAGCAGTACTTC. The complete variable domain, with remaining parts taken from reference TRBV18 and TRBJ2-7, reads NAGVMQNPRHLVRRRGQEARLRCSPMKGHSHVYWYRQLPEEGLKFMVYLQKENIIDESGMPKERFSAEFPKEGPSILRIQQVVRGDSAAYFCASSPSPTSGGEQYFGPGTRLTVT.

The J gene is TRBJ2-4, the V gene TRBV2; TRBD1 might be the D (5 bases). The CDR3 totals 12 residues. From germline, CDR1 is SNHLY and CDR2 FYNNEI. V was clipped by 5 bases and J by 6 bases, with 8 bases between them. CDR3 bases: TGTGCCAGCAGTAGTCAGGGAAACATTCAGTACTTC. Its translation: CASSSQGNIQYF. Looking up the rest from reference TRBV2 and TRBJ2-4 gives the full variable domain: EPEVTQTPSHQVTQMGQEVILRCVPISNHLYFYWYRQILGQKVEFLVSFYNNEISEKSEIFDDQFSVERPDGSNFTLKIRSTKLEDSAMYFCASSSQGNIQYFGAGTRLSVL.

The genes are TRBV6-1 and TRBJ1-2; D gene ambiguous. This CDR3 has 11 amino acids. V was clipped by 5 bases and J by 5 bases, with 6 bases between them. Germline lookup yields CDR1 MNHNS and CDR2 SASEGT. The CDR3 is CASSNLYGYTF. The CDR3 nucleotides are TGTGCCAGCAGTAACTTGTATGGCTACACCTTC.

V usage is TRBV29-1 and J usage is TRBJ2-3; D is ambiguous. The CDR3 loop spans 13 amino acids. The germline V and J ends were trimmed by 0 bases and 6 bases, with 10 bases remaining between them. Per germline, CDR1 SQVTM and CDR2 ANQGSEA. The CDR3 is CSVEDGLGDTQYF. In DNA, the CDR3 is TGCAGCGTTGAAGACGGGCTCGGGGATACGCAGTATTTT.

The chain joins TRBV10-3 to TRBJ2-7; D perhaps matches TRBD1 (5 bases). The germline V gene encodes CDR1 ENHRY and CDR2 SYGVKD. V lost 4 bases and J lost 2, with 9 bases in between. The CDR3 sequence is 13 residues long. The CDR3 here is CAISGTGTYEQYF. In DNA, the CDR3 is TGTGCCATCAGTGGAACAGGAACCTACGAGCAGTACTTC.

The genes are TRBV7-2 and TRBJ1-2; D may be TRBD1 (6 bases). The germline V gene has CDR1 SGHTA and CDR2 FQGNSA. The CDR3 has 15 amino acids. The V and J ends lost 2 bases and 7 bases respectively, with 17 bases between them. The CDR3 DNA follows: TGTGCCAGCAGCTTATCAGGGGTTTTGGAAGGTGGCTACACCTTC. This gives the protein CASSLSGVLEGGYTF.

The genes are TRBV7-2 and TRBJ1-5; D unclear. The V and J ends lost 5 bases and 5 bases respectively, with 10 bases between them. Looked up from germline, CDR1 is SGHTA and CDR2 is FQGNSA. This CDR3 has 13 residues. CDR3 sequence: CASSPGPDQPQHF. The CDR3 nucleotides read TGTGCCAGCAGCCCAGGCCCAGATCAGCCCCAGCATTTT.

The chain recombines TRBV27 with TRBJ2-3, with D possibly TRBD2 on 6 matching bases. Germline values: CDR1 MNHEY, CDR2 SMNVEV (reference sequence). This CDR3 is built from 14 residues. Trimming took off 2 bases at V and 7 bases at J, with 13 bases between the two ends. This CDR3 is CASSLPDYSHTQYF. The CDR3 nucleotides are TGTGCCAGCAGTTTACCGGACTACTCTCATACGCAGTATTTT.

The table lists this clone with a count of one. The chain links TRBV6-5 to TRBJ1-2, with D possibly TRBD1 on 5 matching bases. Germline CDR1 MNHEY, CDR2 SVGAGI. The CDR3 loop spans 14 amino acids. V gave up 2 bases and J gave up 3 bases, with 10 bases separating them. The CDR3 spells CASSYRRTYYGYTF. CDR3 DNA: TGTGCCAGCAGTTACCGCCGGACATACTATGGCTACACCTTC.

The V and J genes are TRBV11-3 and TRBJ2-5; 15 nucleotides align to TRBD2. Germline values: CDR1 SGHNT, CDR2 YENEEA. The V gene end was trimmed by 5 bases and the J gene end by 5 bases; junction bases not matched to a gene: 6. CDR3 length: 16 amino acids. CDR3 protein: CASSPRTSGREETQYF. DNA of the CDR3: TGTGCCAGCAGCCCCAGGACTAGCGGGAGGGAGGAGACCCAGTACTTC.

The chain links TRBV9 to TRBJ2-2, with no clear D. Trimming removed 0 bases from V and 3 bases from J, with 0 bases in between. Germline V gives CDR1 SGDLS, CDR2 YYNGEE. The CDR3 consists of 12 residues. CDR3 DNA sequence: TGTGCCAGCAGCGTAGACACCGGGGAGCTGTTTTTT. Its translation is CASSVDTGELFF.

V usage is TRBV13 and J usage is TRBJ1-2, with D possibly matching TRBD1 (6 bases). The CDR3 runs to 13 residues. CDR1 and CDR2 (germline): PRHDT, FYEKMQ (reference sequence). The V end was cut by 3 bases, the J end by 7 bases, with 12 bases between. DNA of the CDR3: TGTGCCAGCAGCTTCGGAACAGGGTCTGGCTACACCTTC. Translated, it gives CASSFGTGSGYTF.